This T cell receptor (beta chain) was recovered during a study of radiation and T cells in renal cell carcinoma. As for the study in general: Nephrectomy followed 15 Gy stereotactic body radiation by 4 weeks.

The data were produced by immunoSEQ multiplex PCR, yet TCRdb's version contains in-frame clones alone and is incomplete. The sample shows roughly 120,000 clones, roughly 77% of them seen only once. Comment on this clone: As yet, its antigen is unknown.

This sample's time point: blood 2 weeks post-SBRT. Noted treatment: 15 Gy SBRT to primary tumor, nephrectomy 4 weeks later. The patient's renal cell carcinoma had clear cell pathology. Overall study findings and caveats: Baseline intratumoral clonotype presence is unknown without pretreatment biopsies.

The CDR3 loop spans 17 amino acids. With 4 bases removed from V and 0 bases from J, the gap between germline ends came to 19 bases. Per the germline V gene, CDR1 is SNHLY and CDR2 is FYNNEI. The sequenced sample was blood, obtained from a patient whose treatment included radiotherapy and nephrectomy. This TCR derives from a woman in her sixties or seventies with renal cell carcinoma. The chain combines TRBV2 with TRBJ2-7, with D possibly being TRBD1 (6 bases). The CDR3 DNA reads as TGTGCCAGCAGTGCCCGGATGACAGGCCCGAGCTCCTACGAGCAGTACTTC. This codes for CASSARMTGPSSYEQYF.